The entry below gives a single TCR beta chain sequence along with its context. Authors' data handling: The authors estimated nucleated cell counts from reference gene primer amplification. The repertoire was sequenced with immunoSEQ multiplex PCR; TCRdb's copy has only in-frame clones and lacks some. V, J and clone size reflect that table, while D and trimming were determined from the DNA. Of 100,000 to 150,000 clones listed, over 75% are singletons. V shed 3 bases and J shed 5 bases, with 13 bases lying between them. The CDR3 is 14 amino acids. CDR1 is KGHSH, CDR2 LQKENI, per germline. The data derive from a study of blood T cell repertoires in COVID-19. Overall study context: Material from acute and convalescent COVID-19 was sourced from the United States, Italy and Spain. T cells, B-cell-depleted T cells, or PBMCs provided the cDNA or gDNA that served as material.

The chain is built from TRBV18 and TRBJ2-5; D not certain. This clonotype was sampled from a man aged 60 to 69 with acute or convalescent COVID-19. Material: peripheral blood. The CDR3 region has the DNA TGTGCCAGCTCACCTCTATTGACTGGGGAGACCCAGTACTTC. Translation: CASSPLLTGETQYF.